The 31 T cell receptor beta chains reported below all come from one sample, sequenced in a study of cytomegalovirus exposure and HLA in healthy donors. 13 Jbeta primers and 60 Vbeta primers were used for the PCR. Profiling relied on immunoSEQ multiplex PCR, and the TCRdb table lists in-frame clones only, not all of them. Of 160,000 or so clones in the sample, 70% to 80% were seen once. Sequenced input: PBMCs. The source of these receptors is a man in his 60s in good health and CMV-seronegative.

The chain is built from TRBV6-6 and TRBJ2-3; D is ambiguous. Germline assignment: CDR1 MNHNY and CDR2 SVGAGI (reference sequence). The CDR3 has 15 residues. Trimming cost V 2 bases and J 0 bases, with 9 bases left between them. CDR3 in DNA: TGTGCCAGCAGTTACAGTACTACTAGCACAGATACGCAGTATTTT. Translated, it gives CASSYSTTSTDTQYF.

The V call is TRBV7-9, the J call TRBJ1-1; D ambiguous. The length of the CDR3 is 11 residues. The germline V gene has CDR1 SEHNR and CDR2 FQNEAQ (reference sequence). V was shortened by 1 base and J by 5 bases, with 2 bases between the two germline ends. The CDR3 DNA is TGTGCCAGCAGCTTAGTAACTGAAGCTTTCTTT. This codes for CASSLVTEAFF.

The table lists this clone with a count of one. This chain joins TRBV7-9 and TRBJ2-5; 9 bases align to TRBD1. Trimming took 5 bases from V and 4 from J; bases not matched to a gene: 17. This CDR3 has 18 residues. Germline lookup yields CDR1 SEHNR and CDR2 FQNEAQ (reference sequence). The CDR3 loop is CASSHSTGTGIRPETQYF. The CDR3 nucleotides read TGTGCCAGCAGCCACTCCACCGGGACAGGGATCCGGCCAGAGACCCAGTACTTC.

This sequence joins TRBV2 and TRBJ1-3; 11 bases match TRBD1. Germline V gene sequence: CDR1 SNHLY, CDR2 FYNNEI. CDR3 length: 17 amino acids. The ends lost 5 bases at V and 4 bases at J; junction bases unmatched: 10. This CDR3 is CASSRLGQGAAGNTIYF. CDR3 nucleotides: TGTGCCAGCAGTCGGCTTGGACAGGGGGCGGCGGGAAACACCATATATTTT. Complete variable domain (other parts from reference TRBV2 and TRBJ1-3): EPEVTQTPSHQVTQMGQEVILRCVPISNHLYFYWYRQILGQKVEFLVSFYNNEISEKSEIFDDQFSVERPDGSNFTLKIRSTKLEDSAMYFCASSRLGQGAAGNTIYFGEGSWLTVV.

The chain links TRBV25-1 to TRBJ1-1; D gene unclear. The CDR3 is 11 residues long. Trimming took off 4 bases at V and 8 bases at J, with 8 bases between the two ends. Germline V CDR1 and CDR2: MGHDK, SYGVNS. The CDR3 DNA reads TGTGCCAGCAGTGTACCGGGAGAAGCTTTCTTT. Protein product: CASSVPGEAFF.

The chain employs TRBV28 and TRBJ2-7, with 11 bases lining up with TRBD2. With V trimmed by 6 bases and J by 3 bases, 16 bases remained unmatched. Germline V CDR1 and CDR2: MDHEN, SYDVKM. CDR3 size: 18 residues. CDR3 nucleotides: TGTGCCAGCAGCCAATATACTCAGGCGGGACTAGCGGACTACGAGCAGTACTTC. Amino acids: CASSQYTQAGLADYEQYF.

The chain combines TRBV5-1 with TRBJ1-4, with D perhaps matching TRBD1 (6 bases). Trimming cost V 2 bases and J 0 bases, with 11 bases left between them. Germline assignment: CDR1 SGHRS and CDR2 YFSETQ. The CDR3 extends over 16 amino acids. CDR3 bases: TGCGCCAGCAGCTTAGACAGGCTTGCAACTAATGAAAAACTGTTTTTT. It specifies CASSLDRLATNEKLFF.

The CDR3 nucleotides read TGCGCCAGCAGCCAAGAGACAGGGGGCTGGGAGACCCAGTACTTC. It yields the protein CASSQETGGWETQYF. This chain connects TRBV4-1 to TRBJ2-5; 10 bases map to TRBD1. CDR3 length: 15 amino acids. V lost 0 bases and J lost 5; bases outside the gene matches: 3. Germline CDR1 MGHRA, CDR2 YSYEKL.

This chain links TRBV9 with TRBJ2-7; the match to TRBD1 covers 7 bases. With V trimmed by 0 bases and J by 2 bases, 5 bases remained unmatched. Germline CDR1 reads SGDLS; CDR2 reads YYNGEE. CDR3 length equals 15 residues. CDR3 nucleotide sequence: TGTGCCAGCAGCGTAGGAGGGGGCGCTCCCTACGAGCAGTACTTC. Protein sequence: CASSVGGGAPYEQYF. Filled out from reference TRBV9 and TRBJ2-7, the complete variable domain reads DSGVTQTPKHLITATGQRVTLRCSPRSGDLSVYWYQQSLDQGLQFLIQYYNGEERAKGNILERFSAQQFPDLHSELNLSSLELGDSALYFCASSVGGGAPYEQYFGPGTRLTVT.

The chain recombines TRBV7-8 with TRBJ2-3; TRBD2 aligns across 12 bases. Trimming cost V 4 bases and J 4 bases; bases outside gene matches: 3. Germline V lookup: CDR1 SGHVS, CDR2 FQNEAQ. This CDR3 spans 15 amino acids. The CDR3 sequence: CASSSLAGGSDTQYF. CDR3 sequence (DNA): TGTGCCAGCAGCTCCCTAGCGGGAGGGTCAGATACGCAGTATTTT.

The J gene is TRBJ2-3, the V gene TRBV19; 7 bases map to TRBD1. The CDR3 is 13 residues long. CDR1 LNHDA and CDR2 SQIVND come from the germline V gene (reference sequence). The V segment lost 7 bases and the J segment 6 bases; nucleotides outside the gene matches: 7. The CDR3 is CASKPTGSDTQYF. The CDR3 nucleotides are TGTGCCAGTAAACCGACAGGGTCGGATACGCAGTATTTT.

Written as DNA, the CDR3 is TGTGCCAGCAGTGAATACCTCCCAGGCCTCAGCACAGATACGCAGTATTTT. Translating gives CASSEYLPGLSTDTQYF. The V call is TRBV6-1, the J call TRBJ2-3; D uncertain. CDR1 and CDR2 (germline): MNHNS, SASEGT. This CDR3 has 17 amino acids. The V gene lost 2 bases and the J gene lost 0 bases, with 15 bases spanning the gap.

This clone came up a few times. The rearrangement links TRBV5-1 to TRBJ2-1; D is ambiguous. Germline assignment: CDR1 SGHRS and CDR2 YFSETQ. This CDR3 is built from 14 residues. V shed 5 bases and J shed 6 bases, with 15 bases lying between them. For the CDR3, the DNA is TGCGCCAGCAGTCTCCAACCCCTCGGCAATGAGCAGTTCTTC. Translated, it gives CASSLQPLGNEQFF.

This rearrangement joins TRBV11-2 to TRBJ2-7, with D maybe TRBD2 (5 bases). V lost 5 bases and J lost 2, with 16 bases in between. The CDR3 spans 15 residues. Per germline, CDR1 SGHAT and CDR2 FQNNGV. The CDR3 reads CASSLLGRGTYEQYF. The CDR3 bases are TGTGCCAGCAGCCTACTGGGGAGAGGGACCTACGAGCAGTACTTC.

This clone was counted once. V is TRBV19 and J is TRBJ2-3, with 10 bases that match TRBD2. The CDR3 consists of 16 residues. V shed 1 base, J shed 4 bases, and the junction held 5 bases outside the gene matches. Looked up from germline, CDR1 is LNHDA and CDR2 is SQIVND (reference sequence). The CDR3 sequence is CASSIGASGGPDTQYF. CDR3 DNA: TGTGCCAGTAGTATAGGAGCTAGCGGGGGACCAGATACGCAGTATTTT.

The J gene is TRBJ2-1, the V gene TRBV4-2, with TRBD2 matching over 13 bases. The germline V gene has CDR1 LGHNA and CDR2 YNFKEQ. The V and J ends lost 4 bases and 2 bases, in that order; junction bases with no gene match: 5. This CDR3 region has 17 residues. The CDR3 reads CASSPTSGRAAYNEQFF. The DNA of the CDR3 is TGTGCCAGCAGCCCTACTAGCGGGAGGGCCGCCTACAATGAGCAGTTCTTC.

The CDR3 DNA is TGTGCCAGTAGTATAGATCGGGGGGCGAACACTGAAGCTTTCTTT. This translates into CASSIDRGANTEAFF. The rearrangement links TRBV19 to TRBJ1-1; TRBD1 is a possible D gene (6 bases). The germline gives CDR1 LNHDA, CDR2 SQIVND (reference sequence). The V end lost 0 bases, the J end lost 1 base, and 9 bases lay between the germline ends. The length of the CDR3 is 15 residues. Filled out from reference TRBV19 and TRBJ1-1, the complete variable domain reads DGGITQSPKYLFRKEGQNVTLSCEQNLNHDAMYWYRQDPGQGLRLIYYSQIVNDFQKGDIAEGYSVSREKKESFPLTVTSAQKNPTAFYLCASSIDRGANTEAFFGQGTRLTVV.

Details on this clone: Other DNA sequences in this sample translate to the same CDR3. The genes are TRBV7-8 and TRBJ1-2; D call uncertain. The CDR3 has 13 amino acids. Between the trimmed V and J ends, which lost 0 bases and 3 bases, there was a span of 5 bases. CDR1 is SGHVS, CDR2 FQNEAQ, per germline. The CDR3 region has the DNA TGTGCCAGCAGCTTAGCCGGGGACTATGGCTACACCTTC. Translated, it gives CASSLAGDYGYTF. Based on the CDR3 plus reference TRBV7-8 and TRBJ1-2, the full variable domain is GAGVSQSPRYKVAKRGQDVALRCDPISGHVSLFWYQQALGQGPEFLTYFQNEAQLDKSGLPSDRFFAERPEGSVSTLKIQRTQQEDSAVYLCASSLAGDYGYTFGSGTRLTVV.

The chain recombines TRBV6-6 with TRBJ2-7, with 7 bases that match TRBD1. This CDR3 comprises 15 residues. V was pared by 0 bases and J by 2 bases, with 4 bases of the junction left unmatched. Germline lookup yields CDR1 MNHNY and CDR2 SVGAGI (reference sequence). The CDR3 loop reads CASSYSIDRAYEQYF. The CDR3 nucleotides read TGTGCCAGCAGTTACTCGATCGACAGGGCCTACGAGCAGTACTTC.

This clone was observed once. V and J are TRBV29-1 and TRBJ2-3; the match to TRBD2 covers 13 bases. V lost 7 bases to trimming and J lost 4 bases; unmatched junction nucleotides: 5. CDR1 and CDR2 from the germline V gene are SQVTM and ANQGSEA. The CDR3 loop spans 14 amino acids. CDR3 protein: CSAGTSGTADTQYF. CDR3 nucleotide sequence: TGCAGCGCCGGGACTAGCGGGACTGCAGATACGCAGTATTTT.

The rearrangement joins TRBV5-4 to TRBJ2-2; 8 bases are shared with TRBD2. The ends lost 4 bases at V and 2 bases at J; junction bases unmatched: 4. This CDR3 is built from 15 residues. CDR1 and CDR2 from the germline V gene are SGHNT and YYREEE (reference sequence). In DNA form, the CDR3 reads TGTGCCAGCAGCGTACGGGGGGGTAACACCGGGGAGCTGTTTTTT. This gives the protein CASSVRGGNTGELFF.

This clone showed up just a few times. This chain joins TRBV9 and TRBJ2-1; 7 positions match TRBD2. J was trimmed by 0 bases and V by 0 bases; bases with no gene match: 9. This CDR3 is built from 18 residues. The germline gives CDR1 SGDLS, CDR2 YYNGEE. The CDR3 coding sequence is TGTGCCAGCAGCGTAGAAGGAGCGGGATCTATCTCCTACAATGAGCAGTTCTTC. This encodes CASSVEGAGSISYNEQFF.

This chain joins TRBV6-6 and TRBJ1-6, with D possibly matching TRBD1 (5 bases). CDR1 and CDR2 (germline): MNHNY, SVGAGI (reference sequence). The CDR3 has 16 residues. The V end was cut by 6 bases, the J end by 3 bases, with 15 bases between. As DNA, the CDR3 is TGTGCCAGCAGGGCTCAGGGTAGCCGCTATAATTCACCCCTCCACTTT. It is translated as CASRAQGSRYNSPLHF.

This chain joins TRBV7-8 and TRBJ2-2; the match to TRBD2 covers 9 bases. The germline CDR1 and CDR2 sequences are SGHVS and FQNEAQ. Germline trimming cut 2 bases from V and 3 bases from J; bases unmatched to any gene: 7. CDR3 length: 17 residues. The DNA of the CDR3 is TGTGCCAGCAGCTTAACGGTCGGCGGGAGGGACACCGGGGAGCTGTTTTTT. It is translated as CASSLTVGGRDTGELFF.

This clone has just a few counts. The rearrangement links TRBV11-2 to TRBJ2-7; 8 bases map to TRBD1. There are 14 residues in the CDR3. Germline CDR1 SGHAT, CDR2 FQNNGV. V lost 1 base, J lost 6 bases, and 5 bases stayed unmatched. CDR3: CASSLGRGLVEQYF. The CDR3 coding sequence is TGTGCCAGCAGCTTAGGCAGGGGGCTCGTCGAGCAGTACTTC. The entire variable domain, with the rest obtained from reference TRBV11-2 and TRBJ2-7, is as follows: EAGVAQSPRYKIIEKRQSVAFWCNPISGHATLYWYQQILGQGPKLLIQFQNNGVVDDSQLPKDRFSAERLKGVDSTLKIQPAKLEDSAVYLCASSLGRGLVEQYFGPGTRLTVT.

This chain joins TRBV19 and TRBJ1-2; D possibly corresponds to TRBD1 (5 bases). The CDR3 extends over 14 amino acids. Germline V gene sequence: CDR1 LNHDA, CDR2 SQIVND (reference sequence). V was pared by 6 bases and J by 6 bases, with 17 bases between. This CDR3 is CASRGAGGRDGYTF. CDR3 sequence (DNA): TGTGCCAGTAGGGGCGCCGGTGGCAGGGATGGCTACACCTTC.

This clone was counted once. The V gene is TRBV6-6, the J gene TRBJ1-4; no clear D gene. This CDR3 is built from 14 residues. Germline V gene data show CDR1 as MNHNY and CDR2 as SVGAGI (reference sequence). V was pared by 6 bases and J by 0 bases, with 8 bases between. The CDR3 DNA is TGTGCCAGCAGAACCCGGGCAACTAATGAAAAACTGTTTTTT. Protein sequence: CASRTRATNEKLFF.

On this clone itself: In the same sample, other DNA sequences code for this CDR3. The chain links TRBV5-1 to TRBJ2-7; TRBD1 agrees at 10 bases. After removal of 4 bases from V and 2 bases from J, the junction contained 3 bases not matched to a gene. Germline V CDR1 and CDR2: SGHRS, YFSETQ. This CDR3 region has 14 residues. The CDR3 DNA sequence: TGCGCCAGCAGCCCCGGGACAGGGGCCTACGAGCAGTACTTC. It translates to CASSPGTGAYEQYF.

The chain has TRBV2 and TRBJ2-3; 10 bases align to TRBD2. Germline V gene data show CDR1 as SNHLY and CDR2 as FYNNEI. V lost 4 bases and J lost 2; bases outside the gene matches: 6. This CDR3 region has 16 residues. CDR3 coding DNA: TGTGCCAGCAGTGGGGCTAGCGGGGGCCACACAGATACGCAGTATTTT. This translates into CASSGASGGHTDTQYF.

CDR3 nucleotides: TGTGCCAGCAGCCAGAGACAGGGGACCTACGAGCAGTACTTC. It specifies CASSQRQGTYEQYF. V usage is TRBV6-5 and J usage is TRBJ2-5, with TRBD1 matching over 8 bases. Matching the DNA end better, TRBJ2-7 makes the J call doubtful. The germline V gene encodes CDR1 MNHEY and CDR2 SVGAGI. The CDR3 sequence is 14 residues long.

This rearrangement joins TRBV6-5 to TRBJ2-1; a possible D gene is TRBD1 (7 bases). Trimming pared 6 bases from V and 2 bases from J, leaving 14 bases between. CDR3 size: 15 residues. Germline V gives CDR1 MNHEY, CDR2 SVGAGI. The CDR3 loop reads CASRQDREAYNEQFF. CDR3 coding DNA: TGTGCCAGCAGACAAGACAGGGAGGCCTACAATGAGCAGTTCTTC.